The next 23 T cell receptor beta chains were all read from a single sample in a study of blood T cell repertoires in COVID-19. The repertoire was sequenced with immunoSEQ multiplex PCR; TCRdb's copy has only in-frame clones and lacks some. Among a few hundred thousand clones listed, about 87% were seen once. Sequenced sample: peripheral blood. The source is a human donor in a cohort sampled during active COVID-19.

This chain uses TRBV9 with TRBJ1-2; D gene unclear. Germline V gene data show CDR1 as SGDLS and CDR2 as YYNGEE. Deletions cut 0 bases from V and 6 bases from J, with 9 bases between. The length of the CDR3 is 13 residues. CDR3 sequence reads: CASSVGRADGYTF. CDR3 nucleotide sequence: TGTGCCAGCAGCGTAGGGCGGGCGGATGGCTACACCTTC.

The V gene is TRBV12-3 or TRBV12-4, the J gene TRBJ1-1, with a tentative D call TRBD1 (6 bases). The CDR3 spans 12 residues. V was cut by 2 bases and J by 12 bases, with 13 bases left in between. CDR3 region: CASSLLTGITFF. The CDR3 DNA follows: TGTGCCAGCAGTTTACTAACAGGGATAACTTTCTTT.

The CDR3: CSVDEGRLAGMGKEQFF. The CDR3 DNA is TGCAGCGTTGACGAGGGGCGGCTAGCGGGGATGGGAAAGGAGCAGTTCTTC. The rearrangement links TRBV29-1 to TRBJ2-1; 9 bases agree with TRBD2. The CDR3 length is 17 residues. CDR1 is SQVTM, CDR2 ANQGSEA, per germline. The ends lost 3 bases at V and 10 bases at J; junction bases unmatched: 19.

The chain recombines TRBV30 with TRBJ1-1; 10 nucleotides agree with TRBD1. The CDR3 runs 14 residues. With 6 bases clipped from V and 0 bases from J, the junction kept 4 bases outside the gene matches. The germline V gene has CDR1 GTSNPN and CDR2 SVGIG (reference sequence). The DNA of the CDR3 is TGTGCCTGCGGGACAGGGGTTATGAACACTGAAGCTTTCTTT. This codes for CACGTGVMNTEAFF.

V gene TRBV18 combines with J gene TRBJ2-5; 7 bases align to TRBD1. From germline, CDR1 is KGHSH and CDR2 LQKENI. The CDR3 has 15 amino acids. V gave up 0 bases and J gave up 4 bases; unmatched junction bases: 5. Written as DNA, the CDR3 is TGTGCCAGCTCACCACCGGTAGGGGGCCGAGAGACCCAGTACTTC. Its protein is CASSPPVGGRETQYF.

In nucleotides, the CDR3 is TGTGCCAGCAGCCGCGAGGCCTTCAGCTTGAACACTGAAGCTTTCTTT. It codes for CASSREAFSLNTEAFF. This sequence joins TRBV28 and TRBJ1-1; no clear D. Trimming removed 6 bases from V and 0 bases from J, with 17 bases in between. The CDR3 consists of 16 residues. Looked up from germline, CDR1 is MDHEN and CDR2 is SYDVKM.

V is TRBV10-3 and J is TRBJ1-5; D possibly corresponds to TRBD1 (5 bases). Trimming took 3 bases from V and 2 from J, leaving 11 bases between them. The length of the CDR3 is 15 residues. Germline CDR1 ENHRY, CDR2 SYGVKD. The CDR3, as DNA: TGTGCCATCAGTGAAGGCGGGGCTGGCAATCAGCCCCAGCATTTT. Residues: CAISEGGAGNQPQHF.

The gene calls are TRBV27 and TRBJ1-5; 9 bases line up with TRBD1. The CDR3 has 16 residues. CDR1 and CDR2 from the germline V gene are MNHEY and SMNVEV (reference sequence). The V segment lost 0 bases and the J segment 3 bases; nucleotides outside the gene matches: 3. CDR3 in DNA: TGTGCCAGCAGTTTATCACAGGGGGCGGTCAATCAGCCCCAGCATTTT. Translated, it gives CASSLSQGAVNQPQHF.

The CDR3 region has the DNA TGTGCCAGCAGCCACTCGGGCAGGGATCCAGATACGCAGTATTTT. This codes for CASSHSGRDPDTQYF. The genes are TRBV14 and TRBJ2-3; a weak D match, TRBD1 (5 bases). V was trimmed by 3 bases and J by 4 bases, leaving 14 bases between them. This CDR3 is 15 amino acids long. The germline V gene has CDR1 SGHDN and CDR2 FVKESK.

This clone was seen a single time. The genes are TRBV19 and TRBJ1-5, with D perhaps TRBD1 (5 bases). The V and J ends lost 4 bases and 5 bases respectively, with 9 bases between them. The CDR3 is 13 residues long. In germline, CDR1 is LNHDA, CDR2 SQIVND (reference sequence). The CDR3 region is CASSRQGDQPQHF. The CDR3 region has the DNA TGTGCCAGTAGTAGGCAGGGCGATCAGCCCCAGCATTTT.

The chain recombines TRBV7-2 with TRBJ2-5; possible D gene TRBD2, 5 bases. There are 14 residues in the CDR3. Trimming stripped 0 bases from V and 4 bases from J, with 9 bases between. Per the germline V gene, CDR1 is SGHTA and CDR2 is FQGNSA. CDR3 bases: TGTGCCAGCAGCTTAGCGAGGAGGTCAGAGACCCAGTACTTC. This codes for CASSLARRSETQYF.

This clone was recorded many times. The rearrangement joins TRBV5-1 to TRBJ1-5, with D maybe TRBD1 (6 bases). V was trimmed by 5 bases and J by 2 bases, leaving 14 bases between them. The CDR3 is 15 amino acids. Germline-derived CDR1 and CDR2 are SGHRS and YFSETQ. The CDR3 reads CASRTTGSGNQPQHF. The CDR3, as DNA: TGCGCCAGCAGGACCACAGGGTCGGGCAATCAGCCCCAGCATTTT.

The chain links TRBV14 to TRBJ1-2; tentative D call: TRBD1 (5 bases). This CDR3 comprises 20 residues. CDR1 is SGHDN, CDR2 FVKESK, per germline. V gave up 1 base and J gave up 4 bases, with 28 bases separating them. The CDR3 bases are TGTGCCAGCAGCCAAGGGGTCTTTAAGGCAGGGAAAGAGGAGGGCTATGGCTACACCTTC. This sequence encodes CASSQGVFKAGKEEGYGYTF.

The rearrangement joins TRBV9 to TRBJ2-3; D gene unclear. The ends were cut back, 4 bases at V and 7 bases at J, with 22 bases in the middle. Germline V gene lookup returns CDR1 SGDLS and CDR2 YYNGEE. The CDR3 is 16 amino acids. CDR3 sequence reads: CASSPDLVRPMYTQYF. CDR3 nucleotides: TGTGCCAGCAGCCCCGACCTAGTCCGGCCTATGTATACGCAGTATTTT.

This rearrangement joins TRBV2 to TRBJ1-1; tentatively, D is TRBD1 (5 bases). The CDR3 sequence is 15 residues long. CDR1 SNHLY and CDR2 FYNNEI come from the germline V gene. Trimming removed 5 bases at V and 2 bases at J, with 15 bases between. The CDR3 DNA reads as TGTGCCAGCAGTCCGGGTCTCAGGGTAAACACTGAAGCTTTCTTT. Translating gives CASSPGLRVNTEAFF.

CDR3 sequence (DNA): TGCGCCAGCAGCTTGCAGGGACAGGGTGTAGAGACCCAGTACTTC. Protein sequence: CASSLQGQGVETQYF. This sequence joins TRBV5-1 and TRBJ2-5, with 9 bases aligning to TRBD1. From germline, CDR1 is SGHRS and CDR2 YFSETQ. Trimming at V came to 1 base and at J to 4 bases, leaving 5 bases not matched to a gene. CDR3 size: 15 residues. Supplemented by reference TRBV5-1 and TRBJ2-5, the full variable domain reads KAGVTQTPRYLIKTRGQQVTLSCSPISGHRSVSWYQQTPGQGLQFLFEYFSETQRNKGNFPGRFSGRQFSNSRSEMNVSTLELGDSALYLCASSLQGQGVETQYFGPGTRLLVL.

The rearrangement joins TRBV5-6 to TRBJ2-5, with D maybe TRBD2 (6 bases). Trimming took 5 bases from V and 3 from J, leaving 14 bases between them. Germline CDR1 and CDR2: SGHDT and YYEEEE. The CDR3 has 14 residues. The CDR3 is CASRLIAAKETQYF. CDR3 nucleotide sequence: TGTGCCAGCAGACTAATAGCGGCAAAAGAGACCCAGTACTTC.

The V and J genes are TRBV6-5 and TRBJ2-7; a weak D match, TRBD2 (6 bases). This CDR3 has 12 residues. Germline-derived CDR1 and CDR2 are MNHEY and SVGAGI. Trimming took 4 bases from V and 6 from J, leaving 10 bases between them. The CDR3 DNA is TGTGCCAGCAGTTTGCGGCGGGGCGAGCAGTACTTC. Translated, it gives CASSLRRGEQYF.

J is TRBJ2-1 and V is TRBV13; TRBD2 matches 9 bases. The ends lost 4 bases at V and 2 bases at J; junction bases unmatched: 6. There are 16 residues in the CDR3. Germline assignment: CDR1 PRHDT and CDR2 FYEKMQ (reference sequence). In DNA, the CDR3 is TGTGCCAGCAGCTCCCTAGCGGGGAGCGCCTACAATGAGCAGTTCTTC. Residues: CASSSLAGSAYNEQFF.

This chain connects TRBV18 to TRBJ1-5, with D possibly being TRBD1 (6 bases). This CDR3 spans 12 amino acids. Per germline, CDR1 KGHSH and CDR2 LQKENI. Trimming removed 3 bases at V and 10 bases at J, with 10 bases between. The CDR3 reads CASSPNRVPQHF. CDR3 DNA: TGTGCCAGCTCACCGAACAGGGTACCCCAGCATTTT.

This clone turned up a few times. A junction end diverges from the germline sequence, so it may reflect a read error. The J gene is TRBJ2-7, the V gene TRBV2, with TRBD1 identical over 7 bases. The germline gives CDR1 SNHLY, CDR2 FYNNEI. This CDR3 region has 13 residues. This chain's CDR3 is CASSEGWTGALHF. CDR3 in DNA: TGTGCCAGCAGTGAAGGATGGACAGGAGCTTTGCACTTC.

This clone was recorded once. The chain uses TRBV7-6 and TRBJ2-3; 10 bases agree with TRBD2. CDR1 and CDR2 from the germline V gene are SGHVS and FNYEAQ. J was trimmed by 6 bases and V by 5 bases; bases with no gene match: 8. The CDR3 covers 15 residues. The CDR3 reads CASSDASGGQDTQYF. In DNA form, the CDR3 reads TGTGCCAGCAGCGACGCTAGCGGGGGCCAGGATACGCAGTATTTT.

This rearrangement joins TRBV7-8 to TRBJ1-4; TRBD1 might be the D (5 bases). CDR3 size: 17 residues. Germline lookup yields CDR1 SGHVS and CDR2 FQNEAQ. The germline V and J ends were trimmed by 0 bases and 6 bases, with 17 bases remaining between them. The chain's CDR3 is CASSLAPLQVSDEKLFF. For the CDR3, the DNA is TGTGCCAGCAGCTTAGCCCCGTTACAGGTCTCGGATGAAAAACTGTTTTTT.